One and the same sample provided the 18 T cell receptor beta chains below, sequenced in a study of blood T cells in healthy people across ages. Sample-barcoded 5' priming and a J-beta primer mix drove a second PCR of about 6 to 11 cycles. TCRdb used MiXCR to reprocess the 5' RACE reads, holding one entry per CDR3 protein. The table includes 900,000 to 950,000 distinct CDR3 sequences, 25% to 35% detected once. This same sample was also taken into another study, of T cells of mothers and their children.

The specimen was blood. The receptors derive from a woman aged 40 to 50 in good health.

The rearrangement uses TRBV6-6 and TRBJ1-5; D might be TRBD1 (5 bases). V shed 6 bases and J shed 1 base, with 19 bases lying between them. The germline gives CDR1 MNHNY, CDR2 SVGAGI (reference sequence). The CDR3 loop spans 17 amino acids. The CDR3 here is CASSVNLYGTSNQPQHF. The CDR3 nucleotides are TGTGCCAGCAGCGTAAACTTATACGGGACCAGCAATCAGCCCCAGCATTTT.

The chain uses TRBV3-1 and TRBJ2-3, with TRBD2 identical over 8 bases. With V trimmed by 4 bases and J by 2 bases, 8 bases remained unmatched. The CDR3 has 16 amino acids. Germline CDR1 LGHDT, CDR2 YNNKEL (reference sequence). In DNA, the CDR3 is TGTGCCAGCAGCCCTCGGGAGGGGAAGAACACAGATACGCAGTATTTT. It yields the protein CASSPREGKNTDTQYF.

This clonotype was counted at least ten times. V and J are TRBV27 and TRBJ1-2; TRBD1 might be the D (5 bases). V was cut by 3 bases and J by 7 bases, with 12 bases left in between. Germline CDR1 reads MNHEY; CDR2 reads SMNVEV (reference sequence). The CDR3 is 13 amino acids. For the CDR3, the DNA is TGTGCCAGCAGTTTGGATAGGGGTGGTGGCTACACCTTC. Its translation is CASSLDRGGGYTF.

As DNA, the CDR3 is TGCAGTGCTAGTCCCAGAGGACTGAAAGAGACCCAGTACTTC. This translates into CSASPRGLKETQYF. The chain recombines TRBV20-1 with TRBJ2-5, with a tentative D call TRBD2 (5 bases). Trimming removed 3 bases at V and 3 bases at J, with 14 bases between. Germline CDR1 DFQATT, CDR2 SNEGSKA (reference sequence). The CDR3 consists of 14 residues.

This clonotype was counted many times. The gene calls are TRBV28 and TRBJ1-2, with D possibly being TRBD1 (6 bases). Trimming took off 6 bases at V and 3 bases at J, with 23 bases between the two ends. CDR1 is MDHEN and CDR2 is SYDVKM in the germline V gene. CDR3 length: 17 amino acids. CDR3 region: CASRPGTGPQNHYGYTF. DNA for the CDR3: TGTGCCAGCAGACCGGGTACAGGGCCCCAAAACCACTATGGCTACACCTTC.

The J gene is TRBJ2-1, the V gene TRBV20-1; no reliable D call. The V gene's germline CDR1 is DFQATT and CDR2 SNEGSKA (reference sequence). V was clipped by 6 bases and J by 8 bases, with 20 bases between them. CDR3 length: 14 amino acids. In nucleotides, the CDR3 is TGCAGTGCCACGACCTCAACAGACTCCTATGAGCAGTTCTTC. Amino acids: CSATTSTDSYEQFF.

Ten or more counts support this clonotype. The chain carries TRBV7-2 and TRBJ2-7; D could derive from TRBD1 or TRBD2 (5 bases each). Trimming shortened V by 5 bases and J by 3 bases, and 11 bases separated the two germline ends. There are 13 residues in the CDR3. The germline CDR1 and CDR2 sequences are SGHTA and FQGNSA. CDR3 nucleotides: TGTGCCAGCAGCGAGGGACGGAACTACGAGCAGTACTTC. Protein product: CASSEGRNYEQYF.

This clonotype was recorded at least ten times. V gene TRBV7-2 combines with J gene TRBJ2-5, with 7 positions matching TRBD2. This CDR3 region has 15 residues. CDR1 and CDR2 (germline): SGHTA, FQGNSA. J lost 4 bases, V lost 3 bases, and 8 bases had no gene match. CDR3 DNA: TGTGCCAGCAGCTTGGGGGGGTCTAGACGAGAGACCCAGTACTTC. It is translated as CASSLGGSRRETQYF.

In its sample, this clonotype was seen a few times. V gene TRBV12-3 or TRBV12-4 combines with J gene TRBJ2-5; 11 nucleotides align to TRBD2. Trimming took 6 bases from V and 13 from J; bases not matched to a gene: 13. The CDR3 contains 14 residues. The DNA for the CDR3 is TGTGCCAGCAGACCTACCGGGACTAGCGGCGGACGGTACTTC. Encoded protein: CASRPTGTSGGRYF.

The chain couples TRBV7-9 to TRBJ2-1; the D is unclear. Deletions cut 5 bases from V and 7 bases from J, with 15 bases between. The CDR3 is 14 residues long. Germline CDR1 SEHNR, CDR2 FQNEAQ (reference sequence). CDR3 in amino acids: CASSPNEVGNEQFF. CDR3 nucleotides: TGTGCCAGCAGCCCGAATGAAGTCGGGAATGAGCAGTTCTTC.

This clonotype was found a few times. The chain recombines TRBV7-8 with TRBJ2-3; 12 nucleotides align to TRBD2. Germline-derived CDR1 and CDR2 are SGHVS and FQNEAQ. The V and J ends lost 3 bases and 0 bases, in that order; junction bases with no gene match: 7. This CDR3 is 18 amino acids long. The CDR3 coding sequence is TGTGCCAGCAGCTTCCTAGCGGGGGGGAGTTCTAGCACAGATACGCAGTATTTT. Its protein product is CASSFLAGGSSSTDTQYF. The full variable domain, with the rest looked up from reference TRBV7-8 and TRBJ2-3, is GAGVSQSPRYKVAKRGQDVALRCDPISGHVSLFWYQQALGQGPEFLTYFQNEAQLDKSGLPSDRFFAERPEGSVSTLKIQRTQQEDSAVYLCASSFLAGGSSSTDTQYFGPGTRLTVL.

In its sample, this clonotype was seen many times. V gene TRBV20-1 combines with J gene TRBJ2-1; 10 nucleotides line up with TRBD2. V lost 3 bases, J lost 1 base, and 12 bases stayed unmatched. In germline, CDR1 is DFQATT, CDR2 SNEGSKA (reference sequence). The CDR3 totals 18 residues. In DNA, the CDR3 is TGCAGTGCTAGTAGCGGGGGGTTTGTATTGGGATCCTACAATGAGCAGTTCTTC. Encoded protein: CSASSGGFVLGSYNEQFF.

Note on this clonotype: A much larger clone sits a single nucleotide away, making a read error possible. V gene TRBV5-1 combines with J gene TRBJ2-1, with unresolved D. Trimming shortened V by 4 bases and J by 10 bases, and 15 bases separated the two germline ends. Germline CDR1 is SGHRS and CDR2 is YFSETQ. The CDR3 loop spans 13 amino acids. CDR3 protein: CASSPGVTYEQFF. CDR3 nucleotides: TGCGCCAGCAGCCCGGGTGTTACCTACGAGCAGTTCTTC.

This clonotype was detected ten times or more. The V gene is TRBV3-1, the J gene TRBJ2-5; 13 bases are a match to TRBD2. Trimming removed 5 bases from V and 10 bases from J; junction bases left unmatched: 16. The CDR3 runs to 17 residues. Germline V gene lookup returns CDR1 LGHDT and CDR2 YNNKEL (reference sequence). The CDR3 DNA is TGTGCCAGCAGCGGGACTAGCGGGGACACTATTCCATGGGACCAGTACTTC. Translating it yields CASSGTSGDTIPWDQYF.

This clonotype has more than one count but fewer than ten. V usage is TRBV10-3 and J usage is TRBJ2-1; no reliable D call. V lost 4 bases and J lost 5, with 9 bases in between. Germline V gene lookup returns CDR1 ENHRY and CDR2 SYGVKD. The CDR3 contains 13 residues. The CDR3 spells CAISGAFNNEQFF. The DNA for the CDR3 is TGTGCCATCAGTGGGGCTTTCAACAATGAGCAGTTCTTC.

The CDR3 sequence is CASSDQPLQYEQYF. As DNA, the CDR3 is TGTGCCAGCAGCGACCAGCCTCTCCAATACGAGCAGTACTTC. The J gene is TRBJ2-7, the V gene TRBV7-2; D is ambiguous. This CDR3 has 14 residues. Germline assignment: CDR1 SGHTA and CDR2 FQGNSA. V dropped 5 bases and J dropped 4 bases, with 15 bases sitting between them.

This clonotype was detected a few times. This CDR3 reads CASSSADRANTEAFF. CDR3 bases: TGTGCCAGCAGCTCAGCCGACAGGGCGAACACTGAAGCTTTCTTT. The gene calls are TRBV7-3 and TRBJ1-1; 7 nucleotides agree with TRBD1. The CDR3 has 15 residues. In germline, CDR1 is SGHTA, CDR2 FQGTGA. J was trimmed by 1 base and V by 4 bases; bases with no gene match: 6.

This clonotype was found a few times. This sequence joins TRBV7-9 and TRBJ2-1; the match to TRBD2 covers 7 bases. Trimming at V came to 0 bases and at J to 10 bases, leaving 6 bases not matched to a gene. The CDR3 has 14 amino acids. Germline CDR1 is SEHNR and CDR2 is FQNEAQ (reference sequence). The DNA of the CDR3 is TGTGCCAGCAGCTTAGCCCACCCAGCGGGGGAGCAGTTCTTC. Its translation is CASSLAHPAGEQFF.